These T cell receptor beta chains were read from a single sample in a study of blood T cell repertoires in COVID-19. Clones were read by immunoSEQ multiplex PCR, and TCRdb kept only the in-frame ones, dropping some. The sample has about 440,000 clones, about 87% seen once. Sequenced: peripheral blood. The receptors were gathered from a woman between 50 and 59 years old with COVID-19, enrolled during active disease. The CDR3 runs from the conserved cysteine through the conserved F or W. The D gene is left open where the match is weak. Not all rows give a size; the values are once, few, many and, for expanded clones, a class.

TRBV24-1,TRBJ2-2,.,.,TGTGCCATCGAACAGGAGAACACCGGGGAGCTGTTTTTT,CAIEQENTGELFF
TRBV7-6,TRBJ2-7,.,TRBD1,TGTGCCAGCAGCTTAGCAGGGGTGGCAGGGGGCCTTCCCTACGAGCAGTACTTC,CASSLAGVAGGLPYEQYF
TRBV5-1,TRBJ2-3,few,TRBD1,TGCGCCAGCAGCCGACCGGGGACAGGGGCGACAGATACGCAGTATTTT,CASSRPGTGATDTQYF
TRBV9,TRBJ1-4,.,TRBD1,TGTGCCAGCAGCCCTGACAGGGGAACTAATGAAAAACTGTTTTTT,CASSPDRGTNEKLFF
TRBV6-2/TRBV6-3,TRBJ1-5,once,.,TGTGCCAGCAGTTATTGGGAGGGAAGCAATCAGCCCCAGCATTTT,CASSYWEGSNQPQHF
TRBV20-1,TRBJ2-3,once,TRBD2,TGCAGTGCTAGTAGTGGGGGAGCGGGGGCTGGGGATACGCAGTATTTT,CSASSGGAGAGDTQYF
TRBV28,TRBJ1-6,.,.,TGTGCCAGCTCCACCGACAGTAATCATAATTCACCCCTCCACTTT,CASSTDSNHNSPLHF
TRBV7-9,TRBJ1-2,.,.,TGTGCCAGCTCATTGGGTAGTGGCTACACCTTC,CASSLGSGYTF
TRBV6-5,TRBJ1-1,.,.,TGTGCCAGCAGTTCCCCGGACAGGAACACTGAAGCTTTCTTT,CASSSPDRNTEAFF
TRBV5-1,TRBJ2-7,.,.,TGCGCCAGCAGCTTGGGGGCAGACGACGAGCAGTACTTC,CASSLGADDEQYF
TRBV18,TRBJ2-7,.,.,TGTGCCAGCTCACCTAGGGACTTGGGCGAGCAGTACTTC,CASSPRDLGEQYF
TRBV2,TRBJ2-5,.,TRBD1,TGTGCCAGCAGTGAAGCGCGGAGTCGTGGGACAGCTTTTCAGGAGACCCAGTACTTC,CASSEARSRGTAFQETQYF
TRBV2,TRBJ2-5,.,TRBD2,TGTGCCAGCAGCACCGGGGGGGCCCCTAGGGAGACCCAGTACTTC,CASSTGGAPRETQYF
TRBV5-5,TRBJ2-2,.,.,TGTGCCAGCAGCTTGGAAACAGGGTTGAACACCGGGGAGCTGTTTTTT,CASSLETGLNTGELFF
TRBV19,TRBJ1-1,once,.,TGTGCCAGTAGCCACGCTGGGGGGGTCACTGAAGCTTTCTTT,CASSHAGGVTEAFF
TRBV28,TRBJ2-6,.,TRBD2,TGTGCCACCCTTGGGAGGGCTGGGGCCAACGTCCTGACTTTC,CATLGRAGANVLTF
TRBV2,TRBJ1-1,.,.,TGTGCCAGCAGCAACGAGGGCCCAGGGGACACTGAAGCTTTCTTT,CASSNEGPGDTEAFF
TRBV6-2/TRBV6-3,TRBJ1-2,once,.,TGTGCCAGCAGTTACATGGGGCCGAGGACCTTC,CASSYMGPRTF
TRBV12-3/TRBV12-4,TRBJ1-2,.,.,TGTGCCAGCAGTTTAGTAGTTAACTATGGCTACACCTTC,CASSLVVNYGYTF
TRBV6-2/TRBV6-3,TRBJ1-5,few,TRBD1,TGTGCCAGCAGTTCTAGTGGACAGGGATATCAGCCCCAGCATTTT,CASSSSGQGYQPQHF
TRBV2,TRBJ1-2,once,TRBD1,TGTGCCAGCAGTGAGACAGGGAACTATGGCTACACCTTC,CASSETGNYGYTF
TRBV3-1/TRBV3-2,TRBJ1-1,.,.,TGTGCCAGCAGCCCGCTTGGGGGGGGTTGGACTGAAGCTTTCTTT,CASSPLGGGWTEAFF
TRBV19,TRBJ1-1,.,TRBD1,TGTGCCAGTAGTCCCGGGACAGGGAACTTTAACACTGAAGCTTTCTTT,CASSPGTGNFNTEAFF
TRBV5-1,TRBJ2-5,.,.,TGCGCCAGCCACAGGGCGCAGGAAGAGACCCAGTACTTC,CASHRAQEETQYF
TRBV29-1,TRBJ1-2,.,.,TGCAGCGTTGAAGATCAGGAGAGACAGGGCTACACCTTC,CSVEDQERQGYTF
TRBV7-9,TRBJ2-1,.,.,TGTGCCAGCCTTCATCAACAGGGATCCTACAATGAGCAGTTCTTC,CASLHQQGSYNEQFF
TRBV28,TRBJ1-2,.,.,TGTGCCAGCAGTTTCAGGGGCGTACAAACTAACTATGGCTACACCTTC,CASSFRGVQTNYGYTF
TRBV20-1,TRBJ1-1,.,.,TGCAGTGCGCAATGGACGGACAGAGCTTTCTTT,CSAQWTDRAFF
TRBV30,TRBJ1-4,.,.,TGTGCCTGGAGTGTAACGAGGGAAAAACTGTTTTTT,CAWSVTREKLFF
TRBV30,TRBJ2-3,.,TRBD2,TGTGCCTGGGACGGGACTAGCGGGGGCACAGATACGCAGTATTTT,CAWDGTSGGTDTQYF
TRBV6-5,TRBJ2-7,.,.,TGTGCCAGCAGTTCAAGCCCGGGTTACGAGCAGTACTTC,CASSSSPGYEQYF
TRBV20-1,TRBJ1-1,once,.,TGCAGTGCCCGGGCGGGGGGAGCTTTCTTT,CSARAGGAFF
TRBV7-6,TRBJ1-3,.,.,TGTGCCAGCAGCTTAGCTGGGGGGGCTGGAAACACCATATATTTT,CASSLAGGAGNTIYF
TRBV3-1/TRBV3-2,TRBJ2-7,.,TRBD1,TGTGCCAGCAGCCAAAACAGGGGGCCCGTCTTTTACGAGCAGTACTTC,CASSQNRGPVFYEQYF
TRBV28,TRBJ1-5,few,.,TGTGCCAGCAGCTCCTCTGGACATCGGACACATCAGCCCCAGCATTTT,CASSSSGHRTHQPQHF
TRBV7-8,TRBJ2-6,once,.,TGTGCCAGCAGCGAGTACGGCAACGTCCTGACTTTC,CASSEYGNVLTF
TRBV2,TRBJ1-5,.,.,TGTGCCAGCAGCAGGGTCTTGGGCAATCAGCCCCAGCATTTT,CASSRVLGNQPQHF
TRBV29-1,TRBJ2-2,.,TRBD1,TGCAGCGTCTCCTCCGGGACAGGGTACACCGGGGAGCTGTTTTTT,CSVSSGTGYTGELFF
TRBV18,TRBJ2-7,.,TRBD1,TGTGCCAGCTCAGGGGACAGCCTCGTCGAGCAGTACTTC,CASSGDSLVEQYF
TRBV19,TRBJ1-6,once,.,TGTGCCAGTACCCTGGGGGGGGATCCCCGATCACCCCTCCACTTT,CASTLGGDPRSPLHF
TRBV7-2,TRBJ1-2,.,.,TGTGCCAGCAGCGCGGAACCGCAGGGTGTCAGCTACACCTTC,CASSAEPQGVSYTF
TRBV2,TRBJ1-4,.,TRBD1,TGTGCCAGCATTACGGACAGGGGGAGGGAAAAACTGTTTTTT,CASITDRGREKLFF
TRBV27,TRBJ2-7,.,TRBD1,TGTGCCAGCAGTGTGGACAGGGTTGCCTACGAGCAGTACTTC,CASSVDRVAYEQYF
TRBV5-6,TRBJ2-5,.,.,TGTGCCAGCAGCTTCGCAGGGGCTCAAGAGACCCAGTACTTC,CASSFAGAQETQYF
TRBV7-3,TRBJ1-1,.,TRBD1,TGTGCCAGCAGCTTGGGAGGTGCAGGGGGGACTGAAGCTTTCTTT,CASSLGGAGGTEAFF
TRBV5-1,TRBJ1-2,.,.,TGCGCCAGCAGCTCAGGTCGGGCAGGGGCGGAGAGAAACTATGGCTACACCTTC,CASSSGRAGAERNYGYTF
TRBV10-1,TRBJ1-5,.,.,TGCGCCAGCAGTCCGGGGTACAATCAGCCCCAGCATTTT,CASSPGYNQPQHF
TRBV3-1/TRBV3-2,TRBJ2-2,.,.,TGTGCCAGCAGCCAATCGACAAAAGTAAACACCGGGGAGCTGTTTTTT,CASSQSTKVNTGELFF